A single TCR beta chain is shown here with its context. Its antigen remains unidentified. The sample comes from a study of post-analysis software for immune sequencing data. Study overall: Progressive-relapsing, secondary progressive and relapsing-remitting multiple sclerosis were among the disease courses included.

The authors incorporated unique molecular identifiers into the TCR beta cDNA libraries. Via MiXCR, TCRdb re-called the PCR reads, giving one row per CDR3 protein. The table lists 650,000 to 850,000 distinct CDR3 sequences, 53% of them singletons. The CDR3 length is 16 residues. Trimming shortened V by 1 base and J by 3 bases, and 13 bases separated the two germline ends. CDR1 is LGHNA and CDR2 is YNFKEQ in the germline V gene. Whole-study results and caveats: A significant reduction in normalized Chao1 diversity was observed in multiple sclerosis patients versus controls. Controls showed lower frequencies than patients for roughly five TRBV segments, and TRBV5-6, TRBV5-1 and TRBV20-1 were among these. Under the F measure, samples that were prepared in one batch clustered strongly together.

The sample taken for sequencing was blood. This sequence joins TRBV4-2 and TRBJ2-4; the D is unclear. The sequence came from a girl aged 5-17 years with multiple sclerosis. The CDR3 sequence: CASSQGGLKDKNIQYF. As DNA, the CDR3 is TGTGCCAGCAGCCAAGGAGGCCTTAAAGACAAAAACATTCAGTACTTC.